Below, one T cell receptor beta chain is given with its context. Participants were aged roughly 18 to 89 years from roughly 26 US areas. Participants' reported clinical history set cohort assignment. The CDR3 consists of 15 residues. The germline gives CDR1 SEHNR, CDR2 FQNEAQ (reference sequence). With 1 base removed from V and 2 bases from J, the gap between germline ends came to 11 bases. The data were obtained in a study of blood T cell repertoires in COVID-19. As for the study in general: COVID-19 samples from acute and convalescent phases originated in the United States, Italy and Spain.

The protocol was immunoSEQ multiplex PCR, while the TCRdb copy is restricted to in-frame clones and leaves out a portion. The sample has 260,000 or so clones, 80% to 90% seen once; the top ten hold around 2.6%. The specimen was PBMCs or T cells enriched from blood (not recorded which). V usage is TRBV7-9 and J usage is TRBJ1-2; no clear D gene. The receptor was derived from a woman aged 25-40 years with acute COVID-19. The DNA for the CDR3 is TGTGCCAGCAGCTTAGTCGACACCTTCAACTATGGCTACACCTTC. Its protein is CASSLVDTFNYGYTF.